This entry lists 3 T cell receptor beta chains sequenced from one sample in a study of CD8+ T cells in alopecia areata. After isolation, RNA underwent reverse transcription to generate cDNA as the sequencing template. The protocol was immunoSEQ multiplex PCR, while the TCRdb copy is restricted to in-frame clones and leaves out a portion. Among approximately 59,000 clones listed, approximately 43% were seen once. Sample: CD8+ T cells sorted from blood, taken at week 0. These TCRs come from a human donor with alopecia areata.

The V call is TRBV29-1, the J call TRBJ1-1; a weak D match, TRBD1 (6 bases). With 6 bases removed from V and 2 bases from J, the gap between germline ends came to 10 bases. Per the germline V gene, CDR1 is SQVTM and CDR2 is ANQGSEA. The CDR3 is 12 amino acids. The CDR3 DNA reads TGCAGCGTGCACAGGGCAAACACTGAAGCTTTCTTT. This gives the protein CSVHRANTEAFF.

This clone was observed a handful of times. Germline and junction disagree at one end, which may indicate a read error. The chain employs TRBV11-2 and TRBJ1-2; TRBD1 is a possible D gene (6 bases). From germline, CDR1 is SGHAT and CDR2 FQNNGV. The CDR3 totals 16 residues. CDR3 sequence reads: CASSQDRWTVYYGYTF. CDR3 bases: TGCGCCAGCAGCCAAGATCGATGGACAGTTTACTATGGCTACACCTTC. The variable domain in full, with the rest retrieved from reference TRBV11-2 and TRBJ1-2, is EAGVAQSPRYKIIEKRQSVAFWCNPISGHATLYWYQQILGQGPKLLIQFQNNGVVDDSQLPKDRFSAERLKGVDSTLKIQPAKLEDSAVYLCASSQDRWTVYYGYTFGSGTRLTVV.

The rearrangement uses TRBV7-9 and TRBJ2-3; TRBD2 agrees at 8 bases. J was trimmed by 5 bases and V by 5 bases; bases with no gene match: 12. The CDR3 extends over 16 amino acids. Looked up from germline, CDR1 is SEHNR and CDR2 is FQNEAQ (reference sequence). The CDR3 DNA sequence: TGTGCCAGCAGCCCCCGTTTAGCGGGACCACAAGATACGCAGTATTTT. Residues: CASSPRLAGPQDTQYF.